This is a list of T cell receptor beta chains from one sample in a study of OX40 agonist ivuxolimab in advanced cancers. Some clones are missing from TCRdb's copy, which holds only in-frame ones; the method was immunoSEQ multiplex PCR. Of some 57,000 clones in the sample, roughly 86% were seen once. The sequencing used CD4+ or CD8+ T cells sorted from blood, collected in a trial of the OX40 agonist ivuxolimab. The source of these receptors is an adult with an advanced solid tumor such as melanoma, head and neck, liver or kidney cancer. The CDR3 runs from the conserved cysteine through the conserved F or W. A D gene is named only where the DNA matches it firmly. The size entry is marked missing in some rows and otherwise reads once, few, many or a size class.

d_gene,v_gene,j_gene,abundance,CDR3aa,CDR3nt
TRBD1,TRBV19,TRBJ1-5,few,CASSIKQGPQPQHF,TGTGCCAGTAGTATTAAACAGGGGCCACAGCCCCAGCATTTT
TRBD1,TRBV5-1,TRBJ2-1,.,CASSLNRGQDRNEQFF,TGCGCCAGCAGTCTTAACAGGGGGCAGGATCGCAATGAGCAGTTCTTC
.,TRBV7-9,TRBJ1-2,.,CASSPNTRGYTF,TGTGCCAGCAGTCCTAATACCAGGGGCTACACCTTC
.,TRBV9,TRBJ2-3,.,CASSSRQKTDTQYF,TGTGCCAGCAGCTCAAGACAAAAAACAGATACGCAGTATTTT
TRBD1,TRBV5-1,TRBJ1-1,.,CASSPDRASVDTEAFF,TGCGCCAGCTCCCCGGACAGGGCTTCGGTTGACACTGAAGCTTTCTTT
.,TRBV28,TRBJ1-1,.,CASSPMARRQTEAFF,TGTGCCAGCAGCCCTATGGCGCGAAGGCAAACTGAAGCTTTCTTT
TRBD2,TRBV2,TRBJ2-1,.,CASRATSGFNEQFF,TGTGCCAGCAGGGCGACTAGCGGGTTCAATGAGCAGTTCTTC
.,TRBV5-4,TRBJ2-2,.,CASSLDGPGRELFF,TGTGCCAGCAGCTTGGATGGGCCCGGACGGGAGCTGTTTTTT
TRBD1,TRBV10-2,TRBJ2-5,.,CASRLRQGKQETQYF,TGCGCCAGCCGCCTCAGACAGGGCAAGCAAGAGACCCAGTACTTC
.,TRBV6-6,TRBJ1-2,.,CASSGEGTGYGYTF,TGTGCCAGCAGCGGGGAGGGGACTGGCTATGGCTACACCTTC
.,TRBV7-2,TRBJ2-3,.,CASSLDMADTQYF,TGTGCCAGCAGCTTAGACATGGCAGATACGCAGTATTTT
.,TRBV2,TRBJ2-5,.,CASSARETQYF,TGTGCCAGCAGTGCTCGAGAGACCCAGTACTTC
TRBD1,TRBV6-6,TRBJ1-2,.,CASGRDSLYGYTF,TGTGCCAGCGGCCGGGACAGTCTCTATGGCTACACCTTC
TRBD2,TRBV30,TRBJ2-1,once,CAWGLASNYNEQFF,TGTGCCTGGGGACTAGCGTCGAACTACAATGAGCAGTTCTTC
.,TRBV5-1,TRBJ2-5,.,CASSLAGGTGETQYF,TGCGCCAGCAGCTTGGCTGGGGGAACGGGGGAGACCCAGTACTTC
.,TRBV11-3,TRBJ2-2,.,CASSLAYPIPGGLGTGELFF,TGTGCCAGCAGCTTAGCCTACCCCATACCAGGGGGGCTAGGCACCGGGGAGCTGTTTTTT
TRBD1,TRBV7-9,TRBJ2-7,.,CASSPGTGDNEQYF,TGTGCCAGCAGCCCTGGGACAGGGGACAACGAGCAGTACTTC
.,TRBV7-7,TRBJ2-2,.,CASSLSTGYDGELFF,TGTGCCAGCAGCTTATCAACGGGGTATGACGGGGAGCTGTTTTTT
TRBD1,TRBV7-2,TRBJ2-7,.,CASSLATGGHEQYF,TGTGCCAGCAGCTTAGCGACAGGGGGCCACGAGCAGTACTTC
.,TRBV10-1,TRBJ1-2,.,CASSENPGSGGYTF,TGCGCCAGCAGTGAGAATCCTGGCAGCGGCGGCTACACCTTC
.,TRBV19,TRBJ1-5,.,CASSPLRGSSNQPQHF,TGTGCCAGTAGTCCCTTAAGAGGGAGTAGCAATCAGCCCCAGCATTTT
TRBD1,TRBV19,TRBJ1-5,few,CASADRGLGLEPQHF,TGTGCCAGTGCAGACAGGGGGCTTGGTTTGGAGCCCCAGCATTTT
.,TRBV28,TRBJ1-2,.,CASSPAGFGLGYTF,TGTGCCAGCAGTCCCGCCGGATTTGGACTTGGCTACACCTTC
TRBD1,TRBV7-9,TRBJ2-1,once,CASRKKDRLGNEQFF,TGTGCCAGCAGAAAAAAGGACAGGTTGGGCAATGAGCAGTTCTTC
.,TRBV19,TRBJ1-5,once,CASSRGTPENQPQHF,TGTGCCAGTAGCCGAGGGACGCCAGAGAATCAGCCCCAGCATTTT
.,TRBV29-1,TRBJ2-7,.,CSVKGGYEQYF,TGCAGCGTGAAGGGGGGCTACGAGCAGTACTTC
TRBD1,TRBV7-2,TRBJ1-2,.,CASSPSGGGNYGYTF,TGTGCCAGCAGCCCATCGGGAGGGGGCAACTATGGCTACACCTTC
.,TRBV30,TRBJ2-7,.,CAWTPQGPTYEQYF,TGTGCCTGGACCCCACAGGGACCCACGTACGAACAGTACTTC
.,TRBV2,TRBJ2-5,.,CASTISGTETQYF,TGTGCCAGCACAATTTCAGGGACGGAGACCCAGTACTTC
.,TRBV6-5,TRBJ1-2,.,CASKLRGTRGCGYTF,TGTGCCAGCAAACTTCGGGGCACGAGGGGCTGTGGCTACACCTTC
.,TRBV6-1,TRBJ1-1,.,CASSELFGAYTEAFF,TGTGCCAGCAGTGAATTGTTCGGGGCGTACACTGAAGCTTTCTTT
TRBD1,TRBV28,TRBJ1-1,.,CASSQNGQGLNTEAFF,TGTGCCAGCAGCCAAAACGGACAGGGACTGAACACTGAAGCTTTCTTT
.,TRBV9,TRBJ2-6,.,CASSVSPTTRQGSGANVLTF,TGTGCCAGCAGCGTATCACCAACCACGCGACAAGGCTCTGGGGCCAACGTCCTGACTTTC
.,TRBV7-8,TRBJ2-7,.,CASSPRLGRSYEQYF,TGTGCCAGCAGCCCCAGGTTGGGACGGTCCTACGAGCAGTACTTC
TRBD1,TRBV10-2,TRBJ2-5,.,CASRSLQGEETQYF,TGCGCCAGCAGGTCCTTGCAGGGGGAAGAGACCCAGTACTTC
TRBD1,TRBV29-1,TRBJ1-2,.,CSVQGDRGHYGYTF,TGCAGCGTCCAAGGGGACAGGGGCCACTATGGCTACACCTTC
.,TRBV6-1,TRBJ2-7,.,CASSEAGGDREKEQYF,TGTGCCAGCAGTGAAGCAGGAGGCGACAGAGAGAAGGAGCAGTACTTC
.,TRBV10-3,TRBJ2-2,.,CATRGVGRNTGELFF,TGTGCCACCAGAGGAGTGGGGAGAAACACCGGGGAGCTGTTTTTT
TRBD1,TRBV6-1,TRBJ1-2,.,CASSSGTGVFYGYTF,TGTGCCAGCAGTTCCGGGACAGGGGTCTTCTATGGCTACACCTTC
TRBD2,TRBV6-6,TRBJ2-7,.,CASSYSESGSYEQYF,TGTGCCAGCAGTTACTCTGAAAGCGGGAGCTACGAGCAGTACTTC
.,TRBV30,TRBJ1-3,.,CAWSPTFRGGNTIYF,TGTGCCTGGAGTCCCACCTTCCGAGGGGGGAACACCATATATTTT
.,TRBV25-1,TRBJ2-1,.,CASSEAGGYNEQFF,TGTGCCAGCAGTGAGGCCGGGGGCTACAATGAGCAGTTCTTC
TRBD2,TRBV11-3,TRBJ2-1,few,CASSLDLAGGSYNEQFF,TGTGCCAGCAGCTTAGATTTAGCGGGAGGGTCCTACAATGAGCAGTTCTTC
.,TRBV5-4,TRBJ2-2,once,CASSLSVTGELFF,TGTGCCAGCAGCTTATCGGTCACCGGGGAGCTGTTTTTT
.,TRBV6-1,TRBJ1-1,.,CASRQDSRTEAFF,TGTGCCAGCAGACAGGACAGCAGGACTGAAGCTTTCTTT